These 20 T cell receptor beta chains were sequenced from one sample in a study of CD8 T cells in Susac syndrome. Random hexamers primed reverse transcription of roughly 0.45 to 1 ug RNA. MiXCR, run by TCRdb on the immunoSEQ multiplex PCR reads, gives a single entry per CDR3 protein. The table lists 70,000 or so distinct CDR3 sequences, around 96% of them singletons, with 0.35% to 0.5% in the top ten. The sample consisted of CD8+ T cells from PBMCs. These receptor sequences come from a human donor with multiple sclerosis.

V and J are TRBV2 and TRBJ2-1; unclear D gene. V shed 10 bases and J shed 0 bases, with 13 bases lying between them. This CDR3 spans 14 amino acids. Germline CDR1 is SNHLY and CDR2 is FYNNEI. The CDR3 region has the DNA TGTGCCATTATTATCGGCCCCTCCTACAATGAGCAGTTCTTC. Its protein product is CAIIIGPSYNEQFF.

The V gene is TRBV5-6, the J gene TRBJ1-2, with 7 bases matching TRBD1. J gave up 6 bases and V 0 bases, and 8 bases lay outside the gene matches. Germline V gene sequence: CDR1 SGHDT, CDR2 YYEEEE. The CDR3 has 15 residues. The DNA of the CDR3 is TGTGCCAGCAGCTTGGAGGGTGACAGGGTCGATGGCTACACCTTC. Translating gives CASSLEGDRVDGYTF.

The chain combines TRBV29-1 with TRBJ2-1; D ambiguous. This CDR3 contains 13 residues. Trimming cost V 3 bases and J 7 bases, with 13 bases left between them. In germline, CDR1 is SQVTM, CDR2 ANQGSEA. For the CDR3, the DNA is TGCAGCGTTGACGCCGCGGTAGGAAATGAGCAGTTCTTC. This translates into CSVDAAVGNEQFF.

The V and J genes are TRBV2 and TRBJ1-1; perhaps TRBD1 as D (6 bases). Trimming cost V 7 bases and J 1 base, with 16 bases left between them. The germline gives CDR1 SNHLY, CDR2 FYNNEI. The CDR3 contains 15 residues. The CDR3 reads CASKFGRGGNTEAFF. The CDR3 nucleotides read TGTGCCAGCAAATTCGGCAGGGGAGGGAACACTGAAGCTTTCTTT.

The V gene is TRBV28, the J gene TRBJ2-3, with TRBD1 as a possible D gene (5 bases). Trimming removed 7 bases from V and 6 bases from J, with 14 bases in between. The V gene's germline CDR1 is MDHEN and CDR2 SYDVKM. The CDR3 runs 13 residues. In DNA form, the CDR3 reads TGTGCCAGCATACTCTCCTCAGGGGATACGCAGTATTTT. This encodes CASILSSGDTQYF.

This chain uses TRBV4-3 with TRBJ1-2, with a tentative D call TRBD1 (5 bases). CDR1 is LGHNA and CDR2 is YSLEER in the germline V gene. Trimming pared 0 bases from V and 2 bases from J, leaving 13 bases between. This CDR3 has 16 amino acids. The CDR3 reads CASSQDLTARNYGYTF. DNA of the CDR3: TGCGCCAGCAGCCAAGATCTGACAGCAAGAAACTATGGCTACACCTTC.

The chain uses TRBV30 and TRBJ2-1; D may be TRBD2 (5 bases). Trimming stripped 2 bases from V and 10 bases from J, with 12 bases between. The CDR3 contains 12 residues. Per germline, CDR1 GTSNPN and CDR2 SVGIG (reference sequence). CDR3 nucleotides: TGTGCCTGGAGTAGAGCCCGAGGGGAGCAGTTCTTC. As protein: CAWSRARGEQFF.

The chain employs TRBV11-2 and TRBJ2-7; no reliable D call. With 5 bases removed from V and 3 bases from J, the gap between germline ends came to 11 bases. Germline V CDR1 and CDR2: SGHAT, FQNNGV. There are 13 residues in the CDR3. CDR3 nucleotides: TGTGCCAGCAGCCACGGAGTAGTCTACGAGCAGTACTTC. Translating gives CASSHGVVYEQYF.

The chain is built from TRBV7-6 and TRBJ1-5, with D unresolved. The V end was cut by 5 bases, the J end by 0 bases, with 8 bases between. This CDR3 contains 14 residues. Germline V gene data show CDR1 as SGHVS and CDR2 as FNYEAQ. The CDR3 sequence: CASSKGPSNQPQHF. As DNA, the CDR3 is TGTGCCAGCAGCAAAGGCCCTAGCAATCAGCCCCAGCATTTT.

Remarks on this clonotype: The junction does not match germline at one end; this may be a read error. The rearrangement joins TRBV3-1 to TRBJ1-5; 9 bases agree with TRBD1. CDR3 size: 15 residues. CDR1 is LGHDT and CDR2 is YNNKEL in the germline V gene (reference sequence). CDR3 residues: CASSHGTGSSQPQHF. CDR3 bases: TGTGCCAGCAGCCACGGGACAGGGAGCAGTCAGCCCCAGCATTTT.

This chain links TRBV7-9 with TRBJ1-1, with D possibly being TRBD1 (5 bases). Trimming removed 3 bases from V and 4 bases from J, with 18 bases in between. The CDR3 is 16 amino acids. In germline, CDR1 is SEHNR, CDR2 FQNEAQ (reference sequence). This CDR3 is CASSLPGGGERTEAFF. For the CDR3, the DNA is TGTGCCAGCAGCTTGCCGGGGGGAGGTGAGCGCACTGAAGCTTTCTTT.

The chain recombines TRBV12-3 or TRBV12-4 with TRBJ2-7; 12 nucleotides line up with TRBD2. There are 18 residues in the CDR3. V lost 5 bases and J lost 1; bases outside the gene matches: 12. CDR3 bases: TGTGCCAGCAGTCCCGGGACTAGCGGGCATGGGAGGTCCTACGAGCAGTACTTC. This encodes CASSPGTSGHGRSYEQYF.

The chain couples TRBV29-1 to TRBJ2-2; maybe TRBD1 (6 bases). V gave up 4 bases and J gave up 6 bases, with 15 bases separating them. The CDR3 spans 14 residues. Germline V gene lookup returns CDR1 SQVTM and CDR2 ANQGSEA. CDR3 in amino acids: CSVAGQGSAGELFF. CDR3 DNA: TGCAGCGTTGCCGGGCAGGGGAGCGCCGGGGAGCTGTTTTTT.

This chain uses TRBV28 with TRBJ2-7; D gene uncertain. V shed 5 bases and J shed 3 bases, with 11 bases lying between them. The CDR3 has 13 residues. CDR1 is MDHEN, CDR2 SYDVKM, per germline. The CDR3 DNA reads TGTGCCAGCAGTCCCGCCACCCACTACGAGCAGTACTTC. Its translation is CASSPATHYEQYF.

The chain has TRBV29-1 and TRBJ2-6; D might be TRBD1 or TRBD2, each matching 5 bases. Germline V gene sequence: CDR1 SQVTM, CDR2 ANQGSEA. V lost 6 bases, J lost 0 bases, and 18 bases lay in between. The CDR3 covers 17 residues. This CDR3 is CSVDGTGEGSGANVLTF. DNA for the CDR3: TGCAGCGTAGATGGGACGGGCGAGGGCTCTGGGGCCAACGTCCTGACTTTC.

The V gene is TRBV29-1, the J gene TRBJ2-7, with D unresolved. This CDR3 is built from 12 residues. Trimming stripped 5 bases from V and 3 bases from J, with 11 bases between. CDR1 is SQVTM, CDR2 ANQGSEA, per germline. The CDR3 sequence is CSVFGTNYEQYF. The CDR3 region has the DNA TGCAGCGTTTTTGGTACTAACTACGAGCAGTACTTC.

The V call is TRBV2, the J call TRBJ1-2; D possibly corresponds to TRBD1 (5 bases). This CDR3 comprises 11 residues. The V gene lost 8 bases and the J gene lost 8 bases, with 12 bases spanning the gap. Germline V gives CDR1 SNHLY, CDR2 FYNNEI. The CDR3 coding sequence is TGTGCCAGCTTAGGGGAGACGGGCTACACCTTC. Translating gives CASLGETGYTF.

The V gene is TRBV5-6, the J gene TRBJ2-5; TRBD1 might be the D (6 bases). CDR3 length equals 14 residues. Between the trimmed V and J ends, which lost 5 bases and 2 bases, there was a span of 13 bases. In germline, CDR1 is SGHDT, CDR2 YYEEEE. Here the CDR3 reads CASRQGPYQETQYF. The CDR3 nucleotides are TGTGCCAGCAGACAGGGCCCTTATCAAGAGACCCAGTACTTC.

This clonotype was counted once. The chain couples TRBV30 to TRBJ1-5; TRBD1 is a possible D gene (6 bases). In germline, CDR1 is GTSNPN, CDR2 SVGIG (reference sequence). The V end was cut by 5 bases, the J end by 7 bases, with 12 bases between. The CDR3 spans 12 residues. CDR3 region: CAWETGNQPQHF. DNA for the CDR3: TGTGCCTGGGAAACAGGGAACCAGCCCCAGCATTTT.

V usage is TRBV29-1 and J usage is TRBJ1-2; 8 positions match TRBD1. J was trimmed by 3 bases and V by 4 bases; bases with no gene match: 4. Germline V gene lookup returns CDR1 SQVTM and CDR2 ANQGSEA. This CDR3 spans 13 amino acids. Here the CDR3 reads CSVVAGGDYGYTF. The CDR3 DNA reads TGCAGCGTTGTGGCAGGGGGCGACTATGGCTACACCTTC.